The TCR beta chain under discussion was sequenced for a study of blood T cell repertoires in COVID-19. At the level of the study: T cells, B-cell-depleted T cells, or PBMCs provided the cDNA or gDNA that served as material.

The CDR3 is made up of 14 amino acids. Germline assignment: CDR1 SGHRS and CDR2 YFSETQ. V shed 0 bases and J shed 2 bases, with 8 bases lying between them. Authors' data handling: Counts of nucleated cells, estimated from reference gene primer amplification, were obtained. The repertoire was sequenced with immunoSEQ multiplex PCR; TCRdb's copy has only in-frame clones and lacks some. That table gives V, J and clone size, and the DNA gave D and trimming. The sample comprises about 49,000 clones, about 87% of which are singletons, and 13% rests with the top ten. Sequencing used peripheral blood. V gene TRBV5-1 combines with J gene TRBJ2-5, with D possibly being TRBD1 (6 bases). This sequence originates from an elderly man with acute or convalescent COVID-19. The CDR3 DNA reads TGCGCCAGCAGCTTGGACAGGGAGCAAGAGACCCAGTACTTC. This sequence encodes CASSLDREQETQYF.